A single sample is the source of the 5 T cell receptor beta chains below, sequenced in a study of regulatory T cells in long-lasting Graves disease. The time point is: persistent/refractory GD, antithyroid drugs over 5 years with positive TRAb. PBMC-extracted RNA yielded the TCR library. Researchers made TCR beta libraries by using iRepertoire HTBI primers and running Arm-PCR on CDR3 regions. TCRdb redid the calling of the multiplex PCR reads with MiXCR, one entry per CDR3 protein. This table holds hundreds of thousands of distinct CDR3 sequences, roughly 23% found once. The sequenced sample was peripheral blood mononuclear cells (PBMCs), obtained when the disease was refractory, from a patient treated with antithyroid drugs. The receptors here all came from a female donor with Graves disease.

The J gene is TRBJ1-1, the V gene TRBV19; tentative D call: TRBD1 (6 bases). Germline CDR1 LNHDA, CDR2 SQIVND (reference sequence). This CDR3 region has 16 residues. V was clipped by 5 bases and J by 3 bases, with 19 bases between them. The CDR3 nucleotides are TGTGCCAGTAGTGCCCTGGAAGGGGGGGTCGACACTGAAGCTTTCTTT. It translates to CASSALEGGVDTEAFF.

This clonotype was seen repeatedly, ten times or more. The genes are TRBV28 and TRBJ1-1, with D perhaps matching TRBD1 (6 bases). V was cut by 6 bases and J by 6 bases, with 20 bases left in between. The CDR3 spans 15 residues. Germline assignment: CDR1 MDHEN and CDR2 SYDVKM. CDR3 nucleotide sequence: TGTGCCAGCAGAACGTTGGGGGGCGCAGGCCCTGAAGCTTTCTTT. Protein product: CASRTLGGAGPEAFF.

The V call is TRBV7-2, the J call TRBJ2-3; D may be TRBD1 or TRBD2 (5 bases each). Germline CDR1 SGHTA, CDR2 FQGNSA. This CDR3 spans 14 amino acids. Trimming took 5 bases from V and 7 from J, leaving 16 bases between them. The DNA for the CDR3 is TGTGCCAGCAGCCCGCCGGGGCTTCGTTATACGCAGTATTTT. This sequence encodes CASSPPGLRYTQYF.

This clonotype was recorded once. This rearrangement joins TRBV30 to TRBJ2-7; D is perhaps TRBD1 (7 bases). The germline CDR1 and CDR2 sequences are GTSNPN and SVGIG (reference sequence). The CDR3 is 12 residues long. The CDR3 sequence is CARSSGGHEQYF. Here the CDR3 DNA reads TGTGCACGGAGTTCAGGGGGGCACGAGCAGTACTTC.

This clonotype came up a few times. The rearrangement uses TRBV19 and TRBJ2-7; 9 bases agree with TRBD2. The germline V gene encodes CDR1 LNHDA and CDR2 SQIVND (reference sequence). V shed 8 bases, J shed 6 bases, and the junction held 14 bases outside the gene matches. The length of the CDR3 is 15 residues. This CDR3 reads CASSFLAGAVGEQYF. In DNA form, the CDR3 reads TGTGCCAGTTCGTTTTTAGCGGGAGCGGTGGGCGAGCAGTACTTC.